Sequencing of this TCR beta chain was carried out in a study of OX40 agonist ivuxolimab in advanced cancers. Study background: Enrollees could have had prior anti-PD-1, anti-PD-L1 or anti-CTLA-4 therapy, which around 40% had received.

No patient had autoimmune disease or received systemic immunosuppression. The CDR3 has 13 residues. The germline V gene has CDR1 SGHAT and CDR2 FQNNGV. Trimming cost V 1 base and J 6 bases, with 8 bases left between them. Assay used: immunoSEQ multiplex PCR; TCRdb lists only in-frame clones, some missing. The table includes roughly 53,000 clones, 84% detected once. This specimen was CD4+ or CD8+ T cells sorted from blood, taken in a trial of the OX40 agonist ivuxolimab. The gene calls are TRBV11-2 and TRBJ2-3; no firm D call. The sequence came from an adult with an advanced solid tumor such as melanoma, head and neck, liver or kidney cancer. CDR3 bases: TGTGCCAGCAGCTTAGGCTCAATTGATACGCAGTATTTT. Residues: CASSLGSIDTQYF.